This passage covers 26 T cell receptor beta chains from one sample sequenced in a study of blood T cell repertoires in COVID-19. Libraries were prepared by immunoSEQ multiplex PCR; TCRdb keeps only in-frame clonotypes and omits some of them. Among roughly 500,000 clones listed, around 87% were seen once. The sequencing input was PBMCs or T cells enriched from blood (not recorded which). The receptor set was obtained from a woman in her thirties or forties who had recovered from COVID-19.

The genes are TRBV18 and TRBJ1-4; the D gene is possibly TRBD1 (6 bases). The CDR3 totals 17 residues. V was shortened by 1 base and J by 0 bases, with 12 bases between the two germline ends. The germline CDR1 and CDR2 sequences are KGHSH and LQKENI. CDR3 sequence reads: CASSPRLDSATNEKLFF. The CDR3 DNA sequence: TGTGCCAGCTCACCACGGTTGGACAGCGCAACTAATGAAAAACTGTTTTTT.

This chain uses TRBV19 with TRBJ1-5; tentative D call: TRBD1 (6 bases). The CDR3 loop spans 15 amino acids. Germline CDR1 and CDR2: LNHDA and SQIVND (reference sequence). Trimming left V 4 bases short and J 5 bases short, with 15 bases between. CDR3 loop: CASSTEQGRYQPQHF. The CDR3 DNA reads as TGTGCCAGTAGTACCGAACAGGGAAGGTATCAGCCCCAGCATTTT.

The rearrangement joins TRBV18 to TRBJ2-7; possible D gene TRBD1, 6 bases. V lost 6 bases and J 3 bases, leaving 12 bases between the germline ends. Germline V CDR1 and CDR2: KGHSH, LQKENI. The CDR3 spans 13 residues. The CDR3 is CASSRQDLYEQYF. CDR3 sequence (DNA): TGTGCCAGCTCTCGACAGGACCTCTACGAGCAGTACTTC.

The chain joins TRBV21-1 to TRBJ1-1; TRBD1 is the table's D call and was not checked against the DNA. TRBV21-1 is a known pseudogene. This CDR3 comprises 14 residues. The DNA for the CDR3 is TGTGCCAGCAGCAGCCTTGGGGCGAACACTGAAGCTTTCTTT. It yields the protein CASSSLGANTEAFF.

The chain links TRBV11-3 to TRBJ2-1; perhaps TRBD2 as D (6 bases). Germline CDR1 SGHNT, CDR2 YENEEA. The ends were cut back, 1 base at V and 0 bases at J, with 10 bases in the middle. CDR3 length equals 16 residues. The CDR3 spells CASSLGGVLSYNEQFF. CDR3 DNA sequence: TGTGCCAGCAGCTTAGGGGGGGTCCTCTCCTACAATGAGCAGTTCTTC. The full variable domain, with the rest looked up from reference TRBV11-3 and TRBJ2-1, is EAGVVQSPRYKIIEKKQPVAFWCNPISGHNTLYWYLQNLGQGPELLIRYENEEAVDDSQLPKDRFSAERLKGVDSTLKIQPAELGDSAVYLCASSLGGVLSYNEQFFGPGTRLTVL.

The rearrangement uses TRBV7-8 and TRBJ1-4; tentatively, D is TRBD1 (6 bases). V was cut by 1 base and J by 8 bases, with 20 bases left in between. The germline gives CDR1 SGHVS, CDR2 FQNEAQ. This CDR3 is 17 amino acids long. CDR3 nucleotide sequence: TGTGCCAGCAGCTTAGTACGGGGGGCGCGGGTTGGGGAAAAACTGTTTTTT. Protein product: CASSLVRGARVGEKLFF. Full variable domain (remainder filled in from reference TRBV7-8 and TRBJ1-4): GAGVSQSPRYKVAKRGQDVALRCDPISGHVSLFWYQQALGQGPEFLTYFQNEAQLDKSGLPSDRFFAERPEGSVSTLKIQRTQQEDSAVYLCASSLVRGARVGEKLFFGSGTQLSVL.

The chain employs TRBV19 and TRBJ1-1; D might be TRBD1 (5 bases). This CDR3 region has 15 residues. Germline lookup yields CDR1 LNHDA and CDR2 SQIVND (reference sequence). Trimming took 7 bases from V and 4 from J, leaving 19 bases between them. The CDR3 here is CASNPRGALFTEAFF. CDR3 coding DNA: TGTGCCAGTAACCCAAGGGGCGCCCTGTTCACTGAAGCTTTCTTT.

This clone was observed a handful of times. This rearrangement joins TRBV7-2 to TRBJ2-5, with a tentative D call TRBD1 (5 bases). The CDR3 consists of 15 residues. V was shortened by 1 base and J by 5 bases, with 14 bases between the two germline ends. Germline CDR1 and CDR2: SGHTA and FQGNSA. CDR3 in amino acids: CASSLGLGPVETQYF. The DNA of the CDR3 is TGTGCCAGCAGCTTAGGCCTGGGGCCCGTGGAGACCCAGTACTTC. The variable domain in full, with the rest retrieved from reference TRBV7-2 and TRBJ2-5, is GAGVSQSPSNKVTEKGKDVELRCDPISGHTALYWYRQSLGQGLEFLIYFQGNSAPDKSGLPSDRFSAERTGGSVSTLTIQRTQQEDSAVYLCASSLGLGPVETQYFGPGTRLLVL.

This sequence joins TRBV7-2 and TRBJ1-2; TRBD1 matches 7 bases. CDR3 length: 13 amino acids. CDR1 and CDR2 from the germline V gene are SGHTA and FQGNSA. V dropped 5 bases and J dropped 6; count of bases not matched to a gene: 6. The CDR3 protein is CASSPTGDHGYTF. CDR3 nucleotide sequence: TGTGCCAGCAGCCCCACAGGGGATCATGGCTACACCTTC.

This chain's CDR3 is CASHRAGGGYTF. CDR3 DNA: TGTGCCAGCCATAGGGCAGGGGGAGGCTACACCTTC. This chain uses TRBV6-5 with TRBJ1-2; TRBD1 agrees at 7 bases. The CDR3 loop spans 12 amino acids. After removal of 8 bases from V and 8 bases from J, the junction contained 8 bases not matched to a gene. Per the germline V gene, CDR1 is MNHEY and CDR2 is SVGAGI.

CDR3: CATSDPRPSGPNNEQFF. The CDR3 DNA reads TGTGCCACCAGTGACCCCCGCCCTAGCGGGCCTAACAATGAGCAGTTCTTC. The chain uses TRBV24-1 and TRBJ2-1; 8 positions match TRBD2. Germline values: CDR1 KGHDR, CDR2 SFDVKD. Losses at the gene ends were 4 bases for V and 5 bases for J; bases not matched to a gene: 12. CDR3 size: 17 residues.

This chain links TRBV27 with TRBJ1-1; possible D gene TRBD1, 5 bases. V lost 5 bases to trimming and J lost 0 bases, with 13 bases between them. Germline lookup yields CDR1 MNHEY and CDR2 SMNVEV (reference sequence). The CDR3 sequence is 15 residues long. This CDR3 is CASSETGLMNTEAFF. The CDR3 nucleotides read TGTGCCAGCAGTGAGACGGGACTAATGAACACTGAAGCTTTCTTT.

The chain links TRBV9 to TRBJ2-7; 11 bases line up with TRBD2. V shed 5 bases, J shed 1 base, and the junction held 5 bases outside the gene matches. The CDR3 consists of 15 residues. CDR1 SGDLS and CDR2 YYNGEE come from the germline V gene. CDR3 loop: CASSLTSGSSYEQYF. The CDR3 DNA follows: TGTGCCAGCAGTCTTACTAGCGGGAGTTCCTACGAGCAGTACTTC.

This clone appeared a single time. The gene calls are TRBV12-3 or TRBV12-4 and TRBJ1-1; perhaps TRBD1 as D (5 bases). V was trimmed by 3 bases and J by 4 bases, leaving 6 bases between them. This CDR3 spans 12 amino acids. The chain's CDR3 is CASSFQGTEAFF. CDR3 nucleotide sequence: TGTGCCAGCAGTTTTCAGGGCACTGAAGCTTTCTTT.

The chain joins TRBV12-3 or TRBV12-4 to TRBJ2-7; 13 bases align to TRBD2. The CDR3 has 13 residues. With 1 base clipped from V and 9 bases from J, the junction kept 0 bases outside the gene matches. CDR3 sequence reads: CASSLGLAGGQYF. In nucleotides, the CDR3 is TGTGCCAGCAGTTTAGGACTAGCGGGAGGGCAGTACTTC.

This chain joins TRBV9 and TRBJ2-4; a weak D match, TRBD1 (6 bases). This CDR3 contains 15 residues. Germline-derived CDR1 and CDR2 are SGDLS and YYNGEE. Trimming took 1 base from V and 0 from J, leaving 8 bases between them. CDR3 nucleotides: TGTGCCAGCAGCGTACAGGGGTTAGCCAAAAACATTCAGTACTTC. Translated, it gives CASSVQGLAKNIQYF.

The J gene is TRBJ2-1, the V gene TRBV18, with 7 bases identical to TRBD1. CDR3 length equals 14 residues. Germline values: CDR1 KGHSH, CDR2 LQKENI. V lost 3 bases to trimming and J lost 10 bases; unmatched junction nucleotides: 9. The CDR3 is CASSPSSGTDEQFF. In DNA, the CDR3 is TGTGCCAGCTCACCTTCTTCTGGGACAGACGAGCAGTTCTTC.

The chain uses TRBV6-6 and TRBJ2-7; 10 positions agree with TRBD2. This CDR3 comprises 14 residues. V shed 8 bases and J 2 bases; nucleotides not matched to a gene: 6. CDR1 MNHNY and CDR2 SVGAGI come from the germline V gene (reference sequence). The CDR3 loop reads CASRRLAGAYEQYF. The CDR3 DNA reads TGTGCCAGCCGACGTCTAGCGGGGGCCTACGAGCAGTACTTC.

The chain has TRBV6-5 and TRBJ1-4; 7 bases are a match to TRBD1. Germline trimming cut 6 bases from V and 7 bases from J; bases unmatched to any gene: 11. CDR1 and CDR2 (germline): MNHEY, SVGAGI. The CDR3 has 15 residues. The CDR3 DNA follows: TGTGCCAGCAGCATCACGAGGGGGCGCGGTGAAAAACTGTTTTTT. The encoded protein is CASSITRGRGEKLFF.

The genes are TRBV27 and TRBJ2-3, with D possibly TRBD2 on 6 matching bases. V was trimmed by 2 bases and J by 6 bases, leaving 12 bases between them. This CDR3 region has 14 residues. Germline-derived CDR1 and CDR2 are MNHEY and SMNVEV (reference sequence). CDR3: CASSLLGGDDTQYF. The DNA of the CDR3 is TGTGCCAGCAGTTTACTTGGCGGGGACGATACGCAGTATTTT.

As to this clone: Other DNA sequences from this sample encode an identical CDR3 as well. The V gene is TRBV20-1, the J gene TRBJ1-1; no definite D call. The CDR3 consists of 10 residues. V dropped 5 bases and J dropped 2 bases, with 3 bases sitting between them. Germline-derived CDR1 and CDR2 are DFQATT and SNEGSKA (reference sequence). The CDR3 reads CSALNTEAFF. CDR3 sequence (DNA): TGCAGTGCTCTCAACACTGAAGCTTTCTTT.

V gene TRBV6-2 or TRBV6-3 combines with J gene TRBJ2-1; perhaps TRBD1 as D (6 bases). The CDR3 loop spans 15 amino acids. Germline loops: CDR1 MNHEY, CDR2 SVGEGT. Trimming removed 0 bases from V and 5 bases from J, with 11 bases in between. CDR3 region: CASSYSRGVNNEQFF. DNA of the CDR3: TGTGCCAGCAGTTACTCCAGGGGAGTTAACAATGAGCAGTTCTTC.

The rearrangement joins TRBV7-2 to TRBJ1-1, with TRBD1 identical over 12 bases. The CDR3 is 17 residues long. Trimming removed 8 bases from V and 5 bases from J; junction bases left unmatched: 15. CDR1 is SGHTA, CDR2 FQGNSA, per germline. Here the CDR3 DNA reads TGTGCCAGCGTCTTGGGACAGGGGGCGGACCTCAGGACTGAAGCTTTCTTT. This gives the protein CASVLGQGADLRTEAFF.

With respect to this clone: Additional DNA sequences in this sample encode the identical CDR3. V and J are TRBV30 and TRBJ1-1, with D maybe TRBD1 (5 bases). Trimming stripped 2 bases from V and 0 bases from J, with 7 bases between. Germline assignment: CDR1 GTSNPN and CDR2 SVGIG (reference sequence). The CDR3 is 13 residues long. The CDR3 nucleotides read TGTGCCTGGAGTCAGGGTTTGAACACTGAAGCTTTCTTT. Translation gives CAWSQGLNTEAFF.

The rearrangement joins TRBV24-1 to TRBJ1-5, with TRBD1 as a possible D gene (5 bases). The V end lost 4 bases, the J end lost 0 bases, and 18 bases lay between the germline ends. The CDR3 consists of 18 residues. Germline-derived CDR1 and CDR2 are KGHDR and SFDVKD. The CDR3 DNA is TGTGCCACCAGTGAGGGGGGACCTACTCGAATTAGCAATCAGCCCCAGCATTTT. As protein: CATSEGGPTRISNQPQHF.

J is TRBJ1-3 and V is TRBV2; D might be TRBD1 (6 bases). The length of the CDR3 is 13 residues. Germline CDR1 is SNHLY and CDR2 is FYNNEI. Trimming removed 6 bases at V and 6 bases at J, with 12 bases between. The CDR3 spells CASRDDRLNTIYF. For the CDR3, the DNA is TGTGCCAGCAGGGACGACAGGTTAAACACCATATATTTT.